The 17 T cell receptor beta chains presented below share a single source sample, sequenced in a study of CD8+ T cells in alopecia areata. After isolation, RNA underwent reverse transcription to generate cDNA as the sequencing template. TCRdb's table, derived via immunoSEQ multiplex PCR, lists solely in-frame clones and lacks some. This table has around 150,000 clones, about two thirds appearing once. Treatment: oral pan-JAK inhibitor, 5-10 mg twice daily. The sample in question was CD4+ T cells sorted from blood, obtained at week 4, from a patient treated with tofacitinib. Receptors were obtained from a human donor with alopecia areata.

In this sample, this clone turned up once. The chain has TRBV25-1 and TRBJ1-6; the match to TRBD1 covers 10 bases. The germline V gene has CDR1 MGHDK and CDR2 SYGVNS. V shed 8 bases and J 9 bases; nucleotides not matched to a gene: 4. The CDR3 runs 13 residues. The CDR3 here is CASQDRGLSPLHF. The DNA for the CDR3 is TGTGCCAGCCAAGACAGGGGGCTTTCACCCCTCCACTTT.

This sequence joins TRBV4-2 and TRBJ2-2; D is perhaps TRBD1 or TRBD2 (5 bases each). Deletions cut 8 bases from V and 2 bases from J, with 15 bases between. Per germline, CDR1 LGHNA and CDR2 YNFKEQ. There are 15 residues in the CDR3. CDR3 coding DNA: TGTGCCAGCGCTAGGGGAGATCGAAACACCGGGGAGCTGTTTTTT. Its protein product is CASARGDRNTGELFF.

The rearrangement uses TRBV30 and TRBJ1-1; D remains unclear. This CDR3 region has 11 residues. CDR1 is GTSNPN and CDR2 is SVGIG in the germline V gene (reference sequence). Trimming pared 1 base from V and 9 bases from J, leaving 9 bases between. The CDR3 coding sequence is TGTGCCTGGAGTGAGGTGGGGAAAGCTTTCTTT. Amino acids: CAWSEVGKAFF.

The chain combines TRBV5-1 with TRBJ2-4; 7 bases fit TRBD2. Germline CDR1 reads SGHRS; CDR2 reads YFSETQ. This CDR3 is built from 15 residues. V lost 7 bases and J lost 1; bases outside the gene matches: 8. The CDR3 loop is CASSESGRAKNIQYF. The CDR3 bases are TGCGCCAGCTCTGAATCCGGGAGGGCCAAAAACATTCAGTACTTC.

This chain connects TRBV5-1 to TRBJ1-2; D remains ambiguous. Looked up from germline, CDR1 is SGHRS and CDR2 is YFSETQ. The V end lost 2 bases, the J end lost 3 bases, and 8 bases lay between the germline ends. The CDR3 has 13 residues. CDR3 protein: CASSLSQDYGYTF. In nucleotides, the CDR3 is TGCGCCAGCAGCTTAAGCCAGGACTATGGCTACACCTTC. The full variable domain, rest sourced from reference TRBV5-1 and TRBJ1-2, is KAGVTQTPRYLIKTRGQQVTLSCSPISGHRSVSWYQQTPGQGLQFLFEYFSETQRNKGNFPGRFSGRQFSNSRSEMNVSTLELGDSALYLCASSLSQDYGYTFGSGTRLTVV.

This clone has just a few counts. V usage is TRBV9 and J usage is TRBJ2-1; D possibly corresponds to TRBD1 (5 bases). Trimming cost V 3 bases and J 0 bases, with 10 bases left between them. From germline, CDR1 is SGDLS and CDR2 YYNGEE. There are 15 residues in the CDR3. The DNA for the CDR3 is TGTGCCAGCAGCGCCGAGACAGTCTCCTACAATGAGCAGTTCTTC. Its protein is CASSAETVSYNEQFF.

The V and J genes are TRBV9 and TRBJ2-6, with a weak D call TRBD1 (6 bases). Trimming took off 3 bases at V and 3 bases at J, with 10 bases between the two ends. The CDR3 is made up of 15 amino acids. CDR1 SGDLS and CDR2 YYNGEE come from the germline V gene. The CDR3, as DNA: TGTGCCAGCAGCGAGCAGGGGAGTGGGGCCAACGTCCTGACTTTC. Translation gives CASSEQGSGANVLTF.

This clone was picked up a small number of times. This rearrangement joins TRBV11-2 to TRBJ1-2; D not resolved. The V gene's germline CDR1 is SGHAT and CDR2 FQNNGV. Trimming cost V 1 base and J 0 bases, with 3 bases left between them. The CDR3 totals 13 residues. For the CDR3, the DNA is TGTGCCAGCAGCTTAGGGACTAACTATGGCTACACCTTC. It specifies CASSLGTNYGYTF.

Only a few counts were recorded for this clone. The V call is TRBV7-2, the J call TRBJ1-5; 8 nucleotides agree with TRBD1. This CDR3 has 13 residues. V lost 7 bases and J lost 4; bases outside the gene matches: 3. The germline CDR1 and CDR2 sequences are SGHTA and FQGNSA. The CDR3 region has the DNA TGTGCCAGCAACAGGGGGTCAAATCAGCCCCAGCATTTT. Translating gives CASNRGSNQPQHF.

This clone occurred a few times. The chain joins TRBV9 to TRBJ2-4, with D possibly being TRBD1 or TRBD2 (5 bases each). The CDR3 runs to 13 residues. Looked up from germline, CDR1 is SGDLS and CDR2 is YYNGEE. V gave up 2 bases and J gave up 11 bases, with 14 bases separating them. CDR3 DNA sequence: TGTGCCAGCAGCGTGGACTTTAGGGGCGTTCAGTACTTC. It codes for CASSVDFRGVQYF.

Concerning this clone itself: The same CDR3 also results from other DNA sequences found in this sample. The rearrangement links TRBV4-3 to TRBJ2-7; 13 positions agree with TRBD2. CDR3 length: 18 residues. Germline CDR1 LGHNA, CDR2 YSLEER. J was trimmed by 2 bases and V by 4 bases; bases with no gene match: 11. CDR3 sequence (DNA): TGCGCCAGCAGCCTGTGGACTAGCGGGGGCCTCACCCCCTACGAGCAGTACTTC. It encodes CASSLWTSGGLTPYEQYF.

This chain connects TRBV29-1 to TRBJ2-2; weak D call: TRBD2 (6 bases). The CDR3 has 14 amino acids. Trimming stripped 6 bases from V and 6 bases from J, with 17 bases between. Germline assignment: CDR1 SQVTM and CDR2 ANQGSEA. CDR3 coding DNA: TGCAGCGTCCTAGAAGGGGCGGGATCCGGGGAGCTGTTTTTT. Amino acid sequence: CSVLEGAGSGELFF.

V and J are TRBV29-1 and TRBJ1-1; D unclear. The germline V gene encodes CDR1 SQVTM and CDR2 ANQGSEA. The ends were cut back, 7 bases at V and 1 base at J, with 7 bases in the middle. The CDR3 runs 11 residues. The DNA of the CDR3 is TGCAGCGCCCACAAGAACACTGAAGCTTTCTTT. Encoded protein: CSAHKNTEAFF. Looking up the rest from reference TRBV29-1 and TRBJ1-1 gives the full variable domain: SAVISQKPSRDICQRGTSLTIQCQVDSQVTMMFWYRQQPGQSLTLIATANQGSEATYESGFVIDKFPISRPNLTFSTLTVSNMSPEDSSIYLCSAHKNTEAFFGQGTRLTVV.

The chain joins TRBV7-8 to TRBJ2-7, with D hard to call. The germline V and J ends were trimmed by 2 bases and 0 bases, with 2 bases remaining between them. The germline gives CDR1 SGHVS, CDR2 FQNEAQ. This CDR3 spans 12 amino acids. CDR3 bases: TGTGCCAGCAGCTTAAACTCCTACGAGCAGTACTTC. Protein: CASSLNSYEQYF.

The chain employs TRBV5-1 and TRBJ2-7; a possible D gene is TRBD1 (7 bases). The CDR3 consists of 15 residues. Germline assignment: CDR1 SGHRS and CDR2 YFSETQ. The germline V and J ends were trimmed by 7 bases and 2 bases, with 19 bases remaining between them. The CDR3 loop reads CASSTGSGRTYEQYF. DNA of the CDR3: TGCGCCAGCTCGACAGGGTCGGGGAGGACCTACGAGCAGTACTTC.

The rearrangement joins TRBV14 to TRBJ1-6; D is unresolved. Germline CDR1 reads SGHDN; CDR2 reads FVKESK. The length of the CDR3 is 12 residues. Trimming cost V 4 bases and J 8 bases, with 6 bases left between them. CDR3 bases: TGTGCCAGCAGCCCGGCGGATTCACCCCTCCACTTT. Protein: CASSPADSPLHF.

The chain recombines TRBV29-1 with TRBJ1-2, with D possibly TRBD1 on 5 matching bases. CDR3 length: 14 residues. V lost 4 bases and J lost 8, with 20 bases in between. In germline, CDR1 is SQVTM, CDR2 ANQGSEA. The CDR3 sequence is CSVGREERELGYTF. CDR3 DNA: TGCAGCGTTGGCAGGGAGGAGCGGGAATTAGGCTACACCTTC.